Sequencing of this TCR beta chain was carried out in a study of CD8+ T cells in alopecia areata. Turning to the study itself: Each day, treated patients took oral tofacitinib twice, at 5 to 10 mg per dose. Tofacitinib therapy lasting 6 to 18 months was followed by 6 months off drug. Study-wide points: Scalp data also include sequences from resident alphabeta T cells of normal skin. Clonality was higher in lesional than normal scalp, especially in alopecia totalis/universalis.

CDR3 size: 15 residues. Germline lookup yields CDR1 SEHNR and CDR2 FQNEAQ (reference sequence). Trimming stripped 5 bases from V and 4 bases from J, with 18 bases between. This clone showed up just once. The antigen is unknown. Reverse transcribed after extraction, RNA yielded cDNA as the sequencing template. Measured with immunoSEQ multiplex PCR; TCRdb has only the in-frame clones, and not every one. This sample has about 12,000 clones, with approximately 60% found just once. Peripheral blood, together with lesional scalp punch biopsies, was collected from alopecia areata patients. This receptor was taken from a human donor with alopecia areata. Material for sequencing was skin. The rearrangement links TRBV7-9 to TRBJ2-7; tentatively, D is TRBD1 (7 bases). The CDR3 spells CASSQLQGRWYEQYF. The DNA of the CDR3 is TGTGCCAGCAGCCAACTACAGGGGAGGTGGTACGAGCAGTACTTC.